This T cell receptor (beta chain) was identified during a study of CD8+ T cells in alopecia areata. CDR3 length: 16 amino acids. Germline V lookup: CDR1 NSQYPW, CDR2 LRSPGD (reference sequence). Between the trimmed V and J ends, which lost 0 bases and 4 bases, there was a span of 15 bases. As for this clone: Genes here carry mouse names. The CDR3 end falls 4 residues outside the read, so it is completed with the germline J gene.

Extracted RNA was reverse transcribed, and the resulting cDNA served as sequencing template. Libraries were prepared by immunoSEQ multiplex PCR; TCRdb keeps only in-frame clonotypes and omits some of them. This sample has under 350,000 clones, each found more than once. Markers used for sorting pooled cutaneous lymph node cells were CD4, CD8alpha, NKG2D, NKG2ACE and others. The source is a C3H/HeJ mouse with alopecia areata. This line is of MHC haplotype H2-k. This chain connects TRBV1 to TRBJ1-2, with D perhaps TRBD1 (6 bases). The sequenced material came from CD4+ T cells sorted from a lymph node. The sequenced CDR3 bases are TGCACCTGCAGTGCAGATCCAGGGGCGCGGGGCTCC. Translating gives CTCSADPGARGS. In full, the CDR3 reads CTCSADPGARGSDYTF.